Described below is a single TCR beta chain sequence and its context. This sample stems from a study of memory CD4+ T cells and cytomegalovirus serostatus. Single viable CD3+CD4+CD8-CD45RO+ cells were sorted as the memory CD4+ T cells. TCRdb's copy holds only in-frame clones and misses some; the assay was immunoSEQ multiplex PCR. The data show about 59,000 clones, roughly three quarters seen once. Losses at the gene ends were 3 bases for V and 9 bases for J; bases not matched to a gene: 8. The length of the CDR3 is 15 residues. Looked up from germline, CDR1 is SGHVS and CDR2 is FQNEAQ. Sequenced sample: memory CD4+ T cells from blood. This clonotype originated in an adult in good health and CMV-seronegative. The chain recombines TRBV7-8 with TRBJ2-1; 10 bases fit TRBD1. The CDR3 sequence: CASSFNPRQGAEQFF. The CDR3 coding sequence is TGTGCCAGCAGCTTTAATCCCCGACAGGGGGCTGAGCAGTTCTTC.